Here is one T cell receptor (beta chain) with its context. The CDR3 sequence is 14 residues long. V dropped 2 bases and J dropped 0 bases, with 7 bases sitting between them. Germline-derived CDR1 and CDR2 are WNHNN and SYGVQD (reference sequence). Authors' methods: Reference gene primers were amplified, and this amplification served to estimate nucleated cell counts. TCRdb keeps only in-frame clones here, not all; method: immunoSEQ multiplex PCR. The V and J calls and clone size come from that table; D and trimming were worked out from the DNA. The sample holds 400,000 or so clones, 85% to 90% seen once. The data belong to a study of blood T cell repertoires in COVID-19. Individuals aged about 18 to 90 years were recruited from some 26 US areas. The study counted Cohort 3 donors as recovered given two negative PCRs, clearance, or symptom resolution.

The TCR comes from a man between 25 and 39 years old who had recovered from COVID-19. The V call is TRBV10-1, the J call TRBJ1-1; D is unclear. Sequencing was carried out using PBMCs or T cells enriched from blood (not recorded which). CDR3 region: CASSETAMNTEAFF. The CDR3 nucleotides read TGCGCCAGCAGTGAGACAGCCATGAACACTGAAGCTTTCTTT.